These 16 T cell receptor beta chains were all obtained from the same sample, sequenced in a study of beta chain features in type 1 diabetes. Study-level results: Moderate but significant shortening of TCRB CDR3s was recorded in all four CD4+ subsets from Type 1 diabetes patients.

Expressed TCRB transcripts were sequenced, since all the RNA that had been isolated was reverse transcribed. Data came from immunoSEQ multiplex PCR; TCRdb stores just in-frame clones and leaves some out. The sample records around 650,000 clones, roughly 12% being singletons. What these receptors recognize is not known. The sample was naive CD4+ T cells from blood. The receptors originated from a man aged 25 to 40 with type 1 diabetes.

The chain combines TRBV12-5 with TRBJ2-2; D is perhaps TRBD2 (7 bases). The CDR3 covers 19 residues. From germline, CDR1 is LGHNT and CDR2 FRNRAP. Trimming removed 0 bases at V and 4 bases at J, with 21 bases between. CDR3 bases: TGTGCTAGTGGTTTGGTACAAGGGAGGGGGATAGGGTCCACCGGGGAGCTGTTTTTT. Encoded protein: CASGLVQGRGIGSTGELFF.

The V and J genes are TRBV5-1 and TRBJ1-1; 7 nucleotides match TRBD1. J lost 0 bases, V lost 4 bases, and 12 bases had no gene match. CDR3 size: 17 residues. Per germline, CDR1 SGHRS and CDR2 YFSETQ. The CDR3 is CASSNSDRALMNTEAFF. The CDR3 DNA reads as TGCGCCAGCAGCAACTCAGACAGGGCGCTCATGAACACTGAAGCTTTCTTT.

This clone was found a few times. The chain employs TRBV5-1 and TRBJ2-5, with 11 bases identical to TRBD2. Unmatched junction bases numbered 4, after V lost 0 bases and J lost 3 bases. The CDR3 sequence is 16 residues long. The V gene's germline CDR1 is SGHRS and CDR2 YFSETQ. CDR3: CASSLGLAGNEETQYF. The CDR3, as DNA: TGCGCCAGCAGCTTGGGACTAGCGGGGAACGAAGAGACCCAGTACTTC. Based on the CDR3 plus reference TRBV5-1 and TRBJ2-5, the full variable domain is KAGVTQTPRYLIKTRGQQVTLSCSPISGHRSVSWYQQTPGQGLQFLFEYFSETQRNKGNFPGRFSGRQFSNSRSEMNVSTLELGDSALYLCASSLGLAGNEETQYFGPGTRLLVL.

This clone was found a few times. Other DNA sequences in this sample translate to the same CDR3. V is TRBV7-9 and J is TRBJ2-3; the D is unclear. The germline V gene encodes CDR1 SEHNR and CDR2 FQNEAQ (reference sequence). The CDR3 totals 14 residues. Trimming removed 1 base at V and 0 bases at J, with 5 bases between. CDR3 sequence: CASSLGASTDTQYF. CDR3 sequence (DNA): TGTGCCAGCAGCTTAGGGGCTAGCACAGATACGCAGTATTTT.

The rearrangement uses TRBV18 and TRBJ2-7; 11 positions match TRBD1. V lost 1 base, J lost 5 bases, and 13 bases stayed unmatched. The V gene's germline CDR1 is KGHSH and CDR2 LQKENI. This CDR3 is built from 18 residues. The CDR3 bases are TGTGCCAGCTCACCACAAGGACTTGGACAGGGGGCGATGAACGAGCAGTACTTC. This translates into CASSPQGLGQGAMNEQYF.

V is TRBV27 and J is TRBJ1-3; D unresolved. The CDR3 contains 13 residues. Trimming cost V 8 bases and J 3 bases, with 11 bases left between them. Germline V gives CDR1 MNHEY, CDR2 SMNVEV (reference sequence). The CDR3: CASSTNVGNTIYF. The CDR3 DNA sequence: TGTGCCAGCTCTACCAACGTTGGAAACACCATATATTTT.

About this clone itself: In the same sample, other DNA sequences code for this CDR3. V and J are TRBV29-1 and TRBJ1-1; D call uncertain. Germline loops: CDR1 SQVTM, CDR2 ANQGSEA. The CDR3 has 9 residues. Trimming cost V 5 bases and J 2 bases, with 0 bases left between them. The CDR3: CSVNTEAFF. In nucleotides, the CDR3 is TGCAGCGTTAACACTGAAGCTTTCTTT.

The V gene is TRBV5-1, the J gene TRBJ2-2; 9 bases map to TRBD1. With V trimmed by 4 bases and J by 3 bases, 4 bases remained unmatched. The CDR3 runs to 15 residues. CDR1 and CDR2 from the germline V gene are SGHRS and YFSETQ. This CDR3 is CASSLRTGDTGELFF. The CDR3 DNA is TGCGCCAGCAGCCTCAGGACAGGGGACACCGGGGAGCTGTTTTTT. Complete variable domain (other parts from reference TRBV5-1 and TRBJ2-2): KAGVTQTPRYLIKTRGQQVTLSCSPISGHRSVSWYQQTPGQGLQFLFEYFSETQRNKGNFPGRFSGRQFSNSRSEMNVSTLELGDSALYLCASSLRTGDTGELFFGEGSRLTVL.

With regard to this clone: Within the sample, other DNA sequences also encode this same CDR3. V and J are TRBV7-2 and TRBJ1-2; D uncertain. CDR3 length: 12 residues. Trimming shortened V by 2 bases and J by 3 bases, and 4 bases separated the two germline ends. Germline V CDR1 and CDR2: SGHTA, FQGNSA. CDR3 sequence reads: CASSLTDYGYTF. The CDR3 DNA reads as TGTGCCAGCAGCTTAACAGACTATGGCTACACCTTC.

The chain links TRBV9 to TRBJ1-5, with a tentative D call TRBD1 (6 bases). Germline V gives CDR1 SGDLS, CDR2 YYNGEE. The V end was cut by 3 bases, the J end by 0 bases, with 13 bases between. This CDR3 is 16 amino acids long. CDR3 nucleotide sequence: TGTGCCAGCAGCGAAACAGGGAAGGATAGCAATCAGCCCCAGCATTTT. Translation gives CASSETGKDSNQPQHF.

The rearrangement links TRBV6-1 to TRBJ1-6; 7 nucleotides align to TRBD1. The CDR3 loop spans 13 amino acids. The V gene end was trimmed by 3 bases and the J gene end by 13 bases; junction bases not matched to a gene: 6. The V gene's germline CDR1 is MNHNS and CDR2 SASEGT. CDR3 bases: TGTGCCAGCAGTGACATTACAGGGGTCCCCCTCCACTTT. As protein: CASSDITGVPLHF.

This clone was detected ten times or more. The chain links TRBV16 to TRBJ2-1; D may be TRBD1 (6 bases). V was cut by 3 bases and J by 9 bases, with 15 bases left in between. Germline assignment: CDR1 KGHSY and CDR2 FQNENV. This CDR3 has 14 residues. The DNA for the CDR3 is TGTGCCAGCAGCCAGCGAAAGGGGGATGGTGAGCAGTTCTTC. This sequence encodes CASSQRKGDGEQFF.

The chain carries TRBV18 and TRBJ2-7, with unresolved D. V lost 2 bases to trimming and J lost 6 bases, with 20 bases between them. The germline V gene encodes CDR1 KGHSH and CDR2 LQKENI. CDR3 length: 16 amino acids. CDR3 amino acids: CASSPTTAERASEQYF. The CDR3, as DNA: TGTGCCAGCTCACCAACGACGGCCGAGCGCGCCTCCGAGCAGTACTTC. The entire variable domain, with the rest obtained from reference TRBV18 and TRBJ2-7, is as follows: NAGVMQNPRHLVRRRGQEARLRCSPMKGHSHVYWYRQLPEEGLKFMVYLQKENIIDESGMPKERFSAEFPKEGPSILRIQQVVRGDSAAYFCASSPTTAERASEQYFGPGTRLTVT.

This clone came up a few times. The chain employs TRBV9 and TRBJ2-1; no reliable D call. V was cut by 2 bases and J by 4 bases, with 13 bases left in between. The germline V gene has CDR1 SGDLS and CDR2 YYNGEE. The CDR3 sequence is 15 residues long. The CDR3 region has the DNA TGTGCCAGCAGCGTCGCGGCGACGTTGTACAATGAGCAGTTCTTC. This translates into CASSVAATLYNEQFF.

V is TRBV19 and J is TRBJ1-5; 11 nucleotides agree with TRBD1. V lost 5 bases to trimming and J lost 0 bases; unmatched junction nucleotides: 0. Germline-derived CDR1 and CDR2 are LNHDA and SQIVND (reference sequence). The length of the CDR3 is 15 residues. CDR3 residues: CASSGTGGSNQPQHF. CDR3 sequence (DNA): TGTGCCAGTAGTGGGACAGGGGGTAGCAATCAGCCCCAGCATTTT. Drawing the rest from reference TRBV19 and TRBJ1-5, the complete variable domain is DGGITQSPKYLFRKEGQNVTLSCEQNLNHDAMYWYRQDPGQGLRLIYYSQIVNDFQKGDIAEGYSVSREKKESFPLTVTSAQKNPTAFYLCASSGTGGSNQPQHFGDGTRLSIL.

The genes are TRBV7-9 and TRBJ1-6; D is uncertain. The CDR3 loop spans 13 amino acids. CDR1 and CDR2 from the germline V gene are SEHNR and FQNEAQ (reference sequence). The germline V and J ends were trimmed by 3 bases and 7 bases, with 7 bases remaining between them. DNA of the CDR3: TGTGCCAGCAGCTTTGTGGGGAATTCACCCCTCCACTTT. Its translation: CASSFVGNSPLHF.